Presented here are 29 T cell receptor beta chains from one specimen sequenced in a study of shared clonotypes between healthy human individuals. Sequencing used immunoSEQ multiplex PCR; TCRdb keeps in-frame clones, though not all of them. The table shows some 500,000 clones, with roughly 95% occurring only once. The sample was naive CD4+ T cells sorted from blood. Subset described: CD45RA+ positively selected. These receptors originate from a young woman in good health.

The chain joins TRBV4-2 to TRBJ2-3; no definite D call. Germline values: CDR1 LGHNA, CDR2 YNFKEQ. V shed 6 bases and J shed 1 base, with 14 bases lying between them. This CDR3 is 15 amino acids long. The CDR3 nucleotides are TGTGCCAGCAGGCCCCTAGATTTGGGCACAGATACGCAGTATTTT. Amino acids: CASRPLDLGTDTQYF.

The V and J genes are TRBV28 and TRBJ2-7; 10 bases fit TRBD1. Losses at the gene ends were 4 bases for V and 6 bases for J; bases not matched to a gene: 9. Looked up from germline, CDR1 is MDHEN and CDR2 is SYDVKM. The CDR3 contains 15 residues. CDR3 coding DNA: TGTGCCAGCAGTTCTACCGGGACAGGGGCGTCCGAGCAGTACTTC. Protein product: CASSSTGTGASEQYF.

The V and J genes are TRBV5-6 and TRBJ2-5, with a weak D call TRBD2 (6 bases). The CDR3 runs to 15 residues. Trimming removed 2 bases from V and 5 bases from J, with 16 bases in between. Per the germline V gene, CDR1 is SGHDT and CDR2 is YYEEEE. The CDR3 loop is CASSFLVAGRETQYF. The CDR3 DNA reads TGTGCCAGCAGCTTCCTTGTTGCAGGGAGGGAGACCCAGTACTTC.

This clone was detected once. The gene calls are TRBV11-2 and TRBJ2-7, with D tentatively TRBD2 (6 bases). This CDR3 has 14 amino acids. Trimming stripped 5 bases from V and 2 bases from J, with 13 bases between. The V gene's germline CDR1 is SGHAT and CDR2 FQNNGV. The CDR3 nucleotides read TGTGCCAGCAGCCCGGCGGGGCCAGCCTACGAGCAGTACTTC. The encoded protein is CASSPAGPAYEQYF.

The rearrangement links TRBV18 to TRBJ2-7, with TRBD1 as a possible D gene (6 bases). The CDR3 is 17 residues long. Per germline, CDR1 KGHSH and CDR2 LQKENI. V was clipped by 4 bases and J by 5 bases, with 24 bases between them. The CDR3 reads CASSLILRTDSSDEQYF. The CDR3 DNA is TGTGCCAGCTCACTTATACTACGGACAGACTCCTCGGACGAGCAGTACTTC.

This clone was seen once. The chain employs TRBV11-2 and TRBJ2-3, with D uncertain. With 6 bases removed from V and 1 base from J, the gap between germline ends came to 8 bases. The length of the CDR3 is 13 residues. Germline CDR1 reads SGHAT; CDR2 reads FQNNGV. The DNA for the CDR3 is TGTGCCAGCAGGTACAGTGGCACAGATACGCAGTATTTT. This codes for CASRYSGTDTQYF.

The chain couples TRBV28 to TRBJ2-2, with D maybe TRBD2 (5 bases). V was cut by 10 bases and J by 5 bases, with 14 bases left in between. This CDR3 spans 13 amino acids. CDR1 and CDR2 from the germline V gene are MDHEN and SYDVKM. The CDR3 loop reads CATSPGVTGELFF. CDR3 in DNA: TGTGCCACCAGCCCCGGGGTAACCGGGGAGCTGTTTTTT.

V usage is TRBV5-1 and J usage is TRBJ1-4; 8 bases align to TRBD1. The CDR3 has 12 amino acids. Per germline, CDR1 SGHRS and CDR2 YFSETQ. V gave up 1 base and J gave up 14 bases; unmatched junction bases: 4. The CDR3 region is CASSLQGQDLFF. In DNA, the CDR3 is TGCGCCAGCAGCTTGCAGGGACAGGACCTGTTTTTT. Supplemented by reference TRBV5-1 and TRBJ1-4, the full variable domain reads KAGVTQTPRYLIKTRGQQVTLSCSPISGHRSVSWYQQTPGQGLQFLFEYFSETQRNKGNFPGRFSGRQFSNSRSEMNVSTLELGDSALYLCASSLQGQDLFFGSGTQLSVL.

The rearrangement uses TRBV28 and TRBJ2-5, with 8 positions matching TRBD1. The V and J ends lost 5 bases and 4 bases, in that order; junction bases with no gene match: 6. The CDR3 length is 14 residues. Germline V CDR1 and CDR2: MDHEN, SYDVKM. In nucleotides, the CDR3 is TGTGCCAGCAGTCCCAGGGGGCGGGGAGAGACCCAGTACTTC. Translated, it gives CASSPRGRGETQYF.

This rearrangement joins TRBV4-1 to TRBJ1-1, with 10 positions matching TRBD1. Germline assignment: CDR1 MGHRA and CDR2 YSYEKL. The CDR3 runs 16 residues. V trimming: 2 bases; J trimming: 1 base; junction bases outside the gene matches: 4. The CDR3 reads CASSQPTGGGNTEAFF. CDR3 bases: TGCGCCAGCAGCCAACCGACAGGGGGCGGGAACACTGAAGCTTTCTTT.

This clone was detected once. V is TRBV28 and J is TRBJ1-5; D is perhaps TRBD1 (6 bases). V was shortened by 6 bases and J by 8 bases, with 17 bases between the two germline ends. Germline V gene sequence: CDR1 MDHEN, CDR2 SYDVKM. This CDR3 spans 14 amino acids. This chain's CDR3 is CASSLGGGQKPQHF. The DNA for the CDR3 is TGTGCCAGCAGCCTCGGGGGGGGGCAGAAGCCCCAGCATTTT.

J is TRBJ2-7 and V is TRBV18; no clear D. There are 14 residues in the CDR3. The germline V gene has CDR1 KGHSH and CDR2 LQKENI. The V end was cut by 3 bases, the J end by 1 base, with 10 bases between. CDR3 residues: CASSPKISSYEQYF. The CDR3 DNA reads as TGTGCCAGCTCACCTAAGATCAGTTCCTACGAGCAGTACTTC.

The V call is TRBV6-5, the J call TRBJ2-1; maybe TRBD1 (6 bases). Germline V gene lookup returns CDR1 MNHEY and CDR2 SVGAGI. This CDR3 spans 15 amino acids. The ends were cut back, 4 bases at V and 0 bases at J, with 10 bases in the middle. For the CDR3, the DNA is TGTGCCAGCAGTTTAGACAGGAGCTCCTACAATGAGCAGTTCTTC. It encodes CASSLDRSSYNEQFF.

The chain links TRBV19 to TRBJ2-2; D might be TRBD2 (5 bases). CDR3 length: 15 residues. CDR1 is LNHDA and CDR2 is SQIVND in the germline V gene (reference sequence). The germline V and J ends were trimmed by 8 bases and 6 bases, with 19 bases remaining between them. CDR3 residues: CASPREWRLAGELFF. The DNA of the CDR3 is TGTGCCAGTCCGAGGGAGTGGCGATTGGCCGGGGAGCTGTTTTTT.

J is TRBJ2-1 and V is TRBV19, with 10 nucleotides matching TRBD2. CDR1 is LNHDA, CDR2 SQIVND, per germline (reference sequence). V trimming: 6 bases; J trimming: 8 bases; junction bases outside the gene matches: 10. CDR3 length: 15 residues. CDR3 in amino acids: CASRQQGLAIDEQFF. The CDR3 nucleotides are TGTGCCAGTAGACAACAGGGACTAGCGATCGATGAGCAGTTCTTC.

V gene TRBV6-4 combines with J gene TRBJ1-6, with D unresolved. Germline V gene sequence: CDR1 MRHNA, CDR2 SNTAGT. This CDR3 region has 13 residues. V lost 6 bases and J lost 7, with 10 bases in between. The CDR3 region has the DNA TGTGCCAGCAGAACAAGTCCCAATTCACCCCTCCACTTT. This encodes CASRTSPNSPLHF.

CDR3 residues: CASSTTPGQGHNGYTF. The CDR3 DNA reads as TGTGCCAGCAGTACCACCCCGGGACAGGGGCATAATGGCTACACCTTC. The chain is built from TRBV27 and TRBJ1-2; TRBD1 matches at 10 bases. V dropped 5 bases and J dropped 6; count of bases not matched to a gene: 12. Looked up from germline, CDR1 is MNHEY and CDR2 is SMNVEV (reference sequence). This CDR3 is built from 16 residues.

J is TRBJ2-7 and V is TRBV5-8; D is unresolved. CDR3 length: 16 residues. The germline CDR1 and CDR2 sequences are SGHTS and YDEGEE. The CDR3 DNA reads as TGTACAAGCAGATCTATCTTGGTCTACCAGTCCTACGAGCAGTACTTC. Its protein product is CTSRSILVYQSYEQYF.

V gene TRBV9 combines with J gene TRBJ1-3; no reliable D call. V was pared by 1 base and J by 7 bases, with 15 bases between. CDR1 and CDR2 (germline): SGDLS, YYNGEE. The CDR3 loop spans 15 amino acids. The CDR3 DNA follows: TGTGCCAGCAGCGTAAGAGACGGGGTAAGGAACACCATATATTTT. This sequence encodes CASSVRDGVRNTIYF.

V usage is TRBV5-6 and J usage is TRBJ1-2; perhaps TRBD1 as D (6 bases). CDR1 is SGHDT and CDR2 is YYEEEE in the germline V gene. Trimming pared 1 base from V and 8 bases from J, leaving 18 bases between. This CDR3 is built from 15 residues. CDR3 DNA sequence: TGTGCCAGCAGCTTGATTGGACAGCGGCCCTACGGCTACACCTTC. Translation: CASSLIGQRPYGYTF. Variable domain in full (rest from reference TRBV5-6 and TRBJ1-2): DAGVTQSPTHLIKTRGQQVTLRCSPKSGHDTVSWYQQALGQGPQFIFQYYEEEERQRGNFPDRFSGHQFPNYSSELNVNALLLGDSALYLCASSLIGQRPYGYTFGSGTRLTVV.

The gene calls are TRBV11-2 and TRBJ1-5; no clear D. CDR3 size: 14 residues. In germline, CDR1 is SGHAT, CDR2 FQNNGV. Trimming cost V 11 bases and J 9 bases, with 23 bases left between them. DNA for the CDR3: TGTGCCGTATCGGGCCTCTCGGGATACCCGCCCCAGCATTTT. Residues: CAVSGLSGYPPQHF.

This chain joins TRBV5-1 and TRBJ1-3, with no clear D. The CDR3 is 15 amino acids. Germline CDR1 reads SGHRS; CDR2 reads YFSETQ. The V end lost 0 bases, the J end lost 0 bases, and 7 bases lay between the germline ends. The CDR3 here is CASSLVPGSGNTIYF. The CDR3 DNA reads as TGCGCCAGCAGCTTGGTGCCAGGCTCTGGAAACACCATATATTTT.

The rearrangement uses TRBV7-8 and TRBJ1-2; D is undetermined. Germline V gives CDR1 SGHVS, CDR2 FQNEAQ. V was trimmed by 2 bases and J by 8 bases, leaving 15 bases between them. This CDR3 is built from 14 residues. CDR3 loop: CASSLSALSGGYTF. The CDR3 coding sequence is TGTGCCAGCAGCTTATCGGCCCTTTCCGGGGGCTACACCTTC.

The chain uses TRBV11-1 and TRBJ2-7, with 8 positions matching TRBD2. The CDR3 runs to 15 residues. CDR1 and CDR2 from the germline V gene are SGHAT and FQDESV (reference sequence). Trimming at V came to 5 bases and at J to 3 bases, leaving 9 bases not matched to a gene. The CDR3 protein is CASSARAGAYYEQYF. The CDR3 bases are TGTGCCAGCAGCGCCCGAGCGGGAGCTTACTACGAGCAGTACTTC.

J is TRBJ2-5 and V is TRBV7-2; D is tentatively TRBD1 or TRBD2 (6 bases each). The J call may be wrong; the DNA end is better matched by TRBJ2-7. This CDR3 has 14 residues. CDR1 and CDR2 from the germline V gene are SGHTA and FQGNSA. This CDR3 reads CASSLAGGHYEQYF. The CDR3 DNA is TGTGCCAGCAGCTTAGCGGGGGGACACTACGAGCAGTACTTC.

The rearrangement joins TRBV10-3 to TRBJ2-7; D gene uncertain. Germline CDR1 is ENHRY and CDR2 is SYGVKD. V gave up 4 bases and J gave up 4 bases, with 5 bases separating them. This CDR3 spans 11 amino acids. The CDR3 reads CAISVNYEQYF. The CDR3 DNA sequence: TGTGCCATCAGTGTAAATTACGAGCAGTACTTC.

V is TRBV5-1 and J is TRBJ2-7, with D uncertain. The V end was cut by 0 bases, the J end by 7 bases, with 11 bases between. Germline V CDR1 and CDR2: SGHRS, YFSETQ. The CDR3 is 13 amino acids. The CDR3 spells CASSLGPLEEQYF. The CDR3 DNA is TGCGCCAGCAGCTTGGGACCTCTGGAGGAGCAGTACTTC.

V usage is TRBV5-8 and J usage is TRBJ2-3, with D unresolved. From germline, CDR1 is SGHTS and CDR2 YDEGEE. Trimming took off 0 bases at V and 2 bases at J, with 4 bases between the two ends. This CDR3 contains 13 residues. The CDR3 loop reads CASSLEVTDTQYF. As DNA, the CDR3 is TGTGCCAGCAGCTTGGAAGTCACAGATACGCAGTATTTT.

The V and J genes are TRBV9 and TRBJ2-1; 7 bases align to TRBD2. V was clipped by 4 bases and J by 1 base; unmatched bases: 5. Germline V gives CDR1 SGDLS, CDR2 YYNGEE. The CDR3 length is 15 residues. The CDR3 nucleotides are TGTGCCAGCAGCCCGCTAGCGGCTTCCTACAATGAGCAGTTCTTC. It codes for CASSPLAASYNEQFF.